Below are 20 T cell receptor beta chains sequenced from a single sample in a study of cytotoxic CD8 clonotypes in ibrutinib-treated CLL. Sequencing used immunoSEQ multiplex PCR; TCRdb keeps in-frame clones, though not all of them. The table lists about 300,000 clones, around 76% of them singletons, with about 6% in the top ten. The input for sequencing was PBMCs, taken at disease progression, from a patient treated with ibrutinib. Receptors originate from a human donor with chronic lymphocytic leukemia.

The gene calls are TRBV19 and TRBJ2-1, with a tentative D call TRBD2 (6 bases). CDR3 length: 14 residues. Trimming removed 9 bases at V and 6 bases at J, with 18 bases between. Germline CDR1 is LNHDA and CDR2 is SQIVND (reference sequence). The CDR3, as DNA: TGTGCCAGCAGCACCGGGACGGGACTCAATGAGCAGTTCTTC. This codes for CASSTGTGLNEQFF. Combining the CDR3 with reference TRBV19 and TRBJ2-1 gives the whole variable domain DGGITQSPKYLFRKEGQNVTLSCEQNLNHDAMYWYRQDPGQGLRLIYYSQIVNDFQKGDIAEGYSVSREKKESFPLTVTSAQKNPTAFYLCASSTGTGLNEQFFGPGTRLTVL.

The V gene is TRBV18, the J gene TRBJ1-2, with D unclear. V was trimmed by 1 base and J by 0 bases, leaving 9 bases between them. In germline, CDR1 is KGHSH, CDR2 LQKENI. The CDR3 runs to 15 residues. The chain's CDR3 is CASSPLGQTNYGYTF. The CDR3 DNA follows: TGTGCCAGCTCACCACTTGGCCAGACTAACTATGGCTACACCTTC.

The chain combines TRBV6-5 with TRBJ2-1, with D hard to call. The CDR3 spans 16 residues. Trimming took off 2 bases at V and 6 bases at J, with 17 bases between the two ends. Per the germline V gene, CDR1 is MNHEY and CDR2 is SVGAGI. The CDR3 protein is CASSYSVSRVGNEQFF. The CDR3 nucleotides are TGTGCCAGCAGTTACAGCGTTAGCCGAGTGGGCAATGAGCAGTTCTTC.

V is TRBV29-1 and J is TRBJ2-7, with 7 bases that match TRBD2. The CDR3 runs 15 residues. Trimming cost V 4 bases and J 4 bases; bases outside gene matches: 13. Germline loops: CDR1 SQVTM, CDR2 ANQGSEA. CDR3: CSVGVAVGGIYEQYF. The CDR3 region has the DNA TGCAGCGTTGGGGTCGCTGTGGGGGGGATTTACGAGCAGTACTTC.

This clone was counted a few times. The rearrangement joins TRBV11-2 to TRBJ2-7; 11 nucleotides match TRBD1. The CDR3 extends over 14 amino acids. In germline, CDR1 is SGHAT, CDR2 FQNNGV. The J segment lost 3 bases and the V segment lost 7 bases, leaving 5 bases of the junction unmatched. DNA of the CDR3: TGTGCCAGCACCCCGGGGACAGGGGGCTACGAGCAGTACTTC. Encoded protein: CASTPGTGGYEQYF.

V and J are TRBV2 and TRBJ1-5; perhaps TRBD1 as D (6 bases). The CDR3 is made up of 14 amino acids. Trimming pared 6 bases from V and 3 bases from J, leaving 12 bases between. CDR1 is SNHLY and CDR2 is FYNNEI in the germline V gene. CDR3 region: CASRTTGINQPQHF. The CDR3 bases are TGTGCCAGCAGGACTACAGGGATCAATCAGCCCCAGCATTTT.

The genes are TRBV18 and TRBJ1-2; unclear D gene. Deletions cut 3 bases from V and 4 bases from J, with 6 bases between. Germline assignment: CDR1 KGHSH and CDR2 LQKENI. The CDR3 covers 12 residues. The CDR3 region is CASSPLAYGYTF. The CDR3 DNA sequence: TGTGCCAGCTCACCCTTAGCCTATGGCTACACCTTC.

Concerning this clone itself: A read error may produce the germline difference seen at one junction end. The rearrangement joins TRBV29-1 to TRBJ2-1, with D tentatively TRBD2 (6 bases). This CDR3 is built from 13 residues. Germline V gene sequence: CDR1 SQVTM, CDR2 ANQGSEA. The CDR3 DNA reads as TGCAGCGCTCTCCGGGACTCCTACATTGAGCAGTTCTTC. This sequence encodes CSALRDSYIEQFF.

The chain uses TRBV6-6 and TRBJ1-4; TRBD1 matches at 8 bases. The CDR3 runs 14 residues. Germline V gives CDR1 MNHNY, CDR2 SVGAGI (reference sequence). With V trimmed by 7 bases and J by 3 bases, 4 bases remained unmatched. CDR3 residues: CASTQGAPNEKLFF. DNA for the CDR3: TGTGCCAGCACGCAGGGGGCTCCTAATGAAAAACTGTTTTTT.

This CDR3 reads CASSSPHEQYF. CDR3 coding DNA: TGTGCCAGCAGTTCCCCTCACGAGCAGTACTTC. V and J are TRBV28 and TRBJ2-7; D unresolved. The CDR3 is made up of 11 amino acids. V shed 4 bases and J shed 5 bases, with 6 bases lying between them. Looked up from germline, CDR1 is MDHEN and CDR2 is SYDVKM.

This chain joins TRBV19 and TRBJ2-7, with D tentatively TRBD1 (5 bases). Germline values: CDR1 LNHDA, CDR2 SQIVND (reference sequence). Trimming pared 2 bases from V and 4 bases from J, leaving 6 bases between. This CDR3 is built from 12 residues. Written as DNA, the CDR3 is TGTGCCAGTAGTATACCAGGGTACGAGCAGTACTTC. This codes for CASSIPGYEQYF.

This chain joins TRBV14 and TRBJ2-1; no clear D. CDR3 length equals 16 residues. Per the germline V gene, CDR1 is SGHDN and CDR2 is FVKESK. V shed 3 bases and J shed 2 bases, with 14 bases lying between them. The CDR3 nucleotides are TGTGCCAGCAGCCAGTTCATTGGCGACGCCTACAATGAGCAGTTCTTC. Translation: CASSQFIGDAYNEQFF.

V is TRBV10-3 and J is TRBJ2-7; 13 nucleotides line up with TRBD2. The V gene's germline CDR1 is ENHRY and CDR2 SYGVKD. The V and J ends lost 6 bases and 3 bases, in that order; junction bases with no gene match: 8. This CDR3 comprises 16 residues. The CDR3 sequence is CAIRTSGRAGSYEQYF. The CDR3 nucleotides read TGTGCCATCAGAACTAGCGGGAGGGCGGGGAGCTACGAGCAGTACTTC.

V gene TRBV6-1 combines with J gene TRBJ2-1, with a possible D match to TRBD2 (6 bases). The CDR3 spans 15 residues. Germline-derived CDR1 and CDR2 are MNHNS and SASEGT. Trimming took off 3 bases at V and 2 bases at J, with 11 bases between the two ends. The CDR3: CASSDGTPTYNEQFF. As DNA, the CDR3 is TGTGCCAGCAGTGACGGGACTCCCACCTACAATGAGCAGTTCTTC.

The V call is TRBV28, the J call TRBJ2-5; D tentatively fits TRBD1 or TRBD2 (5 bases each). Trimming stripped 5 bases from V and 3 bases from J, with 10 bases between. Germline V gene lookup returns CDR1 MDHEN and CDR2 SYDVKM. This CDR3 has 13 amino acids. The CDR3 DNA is TGTGCCAGCAGTGGGGACGGGAAAGAGACCCAGTACTTC. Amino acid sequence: CASSGDGKETQYF.

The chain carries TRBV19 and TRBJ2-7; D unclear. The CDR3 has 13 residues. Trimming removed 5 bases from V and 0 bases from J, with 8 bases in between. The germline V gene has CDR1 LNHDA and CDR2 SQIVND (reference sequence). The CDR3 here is CASSLTLSYEQYF. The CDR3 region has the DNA TGTGCCAGTAGTCTCACACTCTCCTACGAGCAGTACTTC.

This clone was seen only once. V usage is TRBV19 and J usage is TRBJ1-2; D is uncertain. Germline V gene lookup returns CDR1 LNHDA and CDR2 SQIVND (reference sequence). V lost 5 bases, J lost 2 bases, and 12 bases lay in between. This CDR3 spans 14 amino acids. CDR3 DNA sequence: TGTGCCAGTAGTCCCCGGCGGCGAAACTATGGCTACACCTTC. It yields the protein CASSPRRRNYGYTF.

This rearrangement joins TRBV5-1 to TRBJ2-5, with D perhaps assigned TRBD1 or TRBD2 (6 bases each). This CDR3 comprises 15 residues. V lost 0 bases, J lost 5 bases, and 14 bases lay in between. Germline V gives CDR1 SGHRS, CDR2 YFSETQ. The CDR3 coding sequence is TGCGCCAGCAGCTTGGAAGGGGGGCCGGGGGAGACCCAGTACTTC. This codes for CASSLEGGPGETQYF.

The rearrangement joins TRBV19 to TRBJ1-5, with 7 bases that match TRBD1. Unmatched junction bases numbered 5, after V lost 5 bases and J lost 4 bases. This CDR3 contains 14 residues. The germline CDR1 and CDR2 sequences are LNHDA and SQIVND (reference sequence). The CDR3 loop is CASSAGTANQPQHF. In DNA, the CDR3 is TGTGCCAGTAGTGCCGGGACAGCTAATCAGCCCCAGCATTTT.

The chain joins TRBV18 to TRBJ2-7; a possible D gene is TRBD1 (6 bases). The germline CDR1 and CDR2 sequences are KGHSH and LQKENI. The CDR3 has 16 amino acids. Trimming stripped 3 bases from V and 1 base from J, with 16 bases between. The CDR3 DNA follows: TGTGCCAGCTCACCGACGCCGGGACATACTTCCTACGAGCAGTACTTC. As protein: CASSPTPGHTSYEQYF.